The present T cell receptor (beta chain) was sequenced within a study of identical twins. Study-level points and caveats: Zero-insertion analyses were open to partial confounding by invariant MAIT and iNKT cells. Cord blood's abundant beta clonotypes had fewer insertions, unlike memory repertoires. The analysis was cross-sectional rather than longitudinal within donors.

Germline CDR1 reads SGHRS; CDR2 reads YFSETQ. This CDR3 contains 15 residues. In this sample, this clonotype turned up many times. No antigen is known for it. One end of the junction varies from germline; a read error may be responsible. TCRdb used MiXCR to reprocess the 5' RACE reads, holding one entry per CDR3 protein. Among 500,000 or so distinct CDR3 sequences listed, about 13% were seen once. These data are also associated with another study on yellow fever vaccine responses in identical twins. That source notes: It has been reported that, in twins, the vaccine T cell response seemed partly convergent and partly personalized.

The chain joins TRBV5-1 to TRBJ1-5, with D maybe TRBD1 (5 bases). This sequence was found in a woman aged 18-29 years in good health. Sequenced: CD4+ T cells sorted from blood. The DNA for the CDR3 is TGTGCCAGCAGCTTAGGGGACTCTAGCAATCAGCCCCAGCATTTT. Its translation: CASSLGDSSNQPQHF.